The rows below give T cell receptor beta chains drawn from one sample of a study of early T cells in non-severe SARS-CoV-2 infection. TCRdb re-called the 5' RACE reads through MiXCR, storing one row per CDR3 protein. The sample carries about 23,000 distinct CDR3 sequences, around 4.8% recorded once. The sequenced material came from whole blood. Receptor source: an adult who was a healthcare worker with PCR-confirmed SARS-CoV-2 infection or an uninfected control (not recorded which). The CDR3 runs from the conserved cysteine through the conserved F or W. The D gene is left open where the match is weak. Clone size is stated in some rows and not others, as once, few, many or a class when expanded.

TRBJ2-7	-	14	TRBV30	many	CATAGGSSLYEQYF	TGTGCCACTGCCGGAGGTTCGAGCTTGTACGAGCAGTACTTC
TRBJ1-1	-	11	TRBV7-9	many	CASSFHAEAFF	TGTGCCAGCAGCTTTCACGCTGAAGCTTTCTTT
TRBJ2-1	-	15	TRBV28	-	CASSPPYSSYNEQFF	TGTGCCAGCAGTCCCCCCTACAGCTCCTACAATGAGCAGTTCTTC
TRBJ1-2	-	13	TRBV12-3/TRBV12-4	many	CASSLVYGGGYTF	TGTGCCAGCAGTTTAGTTTATGGAGGCGGCTACACCTTC
TRBJ1-1	-	17	TRBV14	many	CASSPNVWGRGNTEAFF	TGTGCCAGCAGCCCCAACGTCTGGGGAAGGGGGAACACTGAAGCTTTCTTT
TRBJ1-1	-	12	TRBV5-1	many	CASSLGDLEAFF	TGCGCCAGCAGCTTGGGGGATTTGGAAGCTTTCTTT
TRBJ2-2	-	14	TRBV5-1	many	CASSFPTKHGELFF	TGCGCCAGCAGCTTTCCGACGAAGCACGGGGAGCTGTTTTTT
TRBJ2-7	-	14	TRBV28	-	CASSLTGRWNEQYF	TGTGCCAGCAGTTTAACAGGACGGTGGAACGAGCAGTACTTC
TRBJ2-1	-	14	TRBV7-2	many	CASSLAPGDRVWFF	TGTGCCAGCAGCTTAGCGCCTGGGGACCGAGTGTGGTTCTTC
TRBJ2-7	-	15	TRBV7-6	few	CASSMGLDRNYEQYF	TGTGCCAGCAGCATGGGTTTGGACAGAAACTACGAGCAGTACTTC
TRBJ2-1	-	13	TRBV21-1	many	CASSPGQWNEQFF	TGTGCCAGCAGCCCGGGACAGTGGAATGAGCAGTTCTTC
TRBJ1-2	-	14	TRBV7-9	many	CASSFPGPKYGYTF	TGTGCCAGCAGCTTTCCGGGGCCTAAATATGGCTACACCTTC
TRBJ2-5	-	14	TRBV30	many	CAWSVGGLLETQYF	TGTGCCTGGAGTGTAGGAGGACTACTAGAGACCCAGTACTTC
TRBJ2-3	TRBD1	14	TRBV6-5	many	CASSTGGNADTQYF	TGTGCCAGTTCGACAGGGGGGAACGCAGATACGCAGTATTTT
TRBJ1-2	-	13	TRBV28	-	CASQLQQGGGYTF	TGTGCCAGCCAACTCCAGCAGGGCGGTGGCTACACCTTC
TRBJ2-1	-	17	TRBV27	many	CASSQRLTAHSYNEQFF	TGTGCCAGCAGCCAACGCTTAACAGCCCACTCCTACAATGAGCAGTTCTTC
TRBJ1-2	-	13	TRBV29-1	many	CSALTQGDYGYTF	TGCAGCGCCTTAACCCAGGGAGACTATGGCTACACCTTC
TRBJ2-1	-	15	TRBV7-9	many	CASSLGSSSYNEQFF	TGTGCCAGCAGCTTAGGTTCAAGCTCCTACAATGAGCAGTTCTTC
TRBJ1-4	-	15	TRBV4-3	many	CASSQEGSEGEKLFF	TGCGCCAGCAGCCAAGAAGGAAGCGAGGGTGAAAAACTGTTTTTT
TRBJ1-3	-	16	TRBV7-9	many	CASLRRGGISGNTIYF	TGTGCCAGCCTCCGACGGGGCGGGATCTCTGGAAACACCATATATTTT
TRBJ2-5	TRBD1	14	TRBV11-1	many	CASSPDRGQETQYF	TGTGCCAGCAGCCCGGACAGGGGGCAAGAGACCCAGTACTTC
TRBJ1-5	-	13	TRBV2	medium-sized	CASGQTSNQPQHF	TGTGCCAGCGGGCAGACAAGCAATCAGCCCCAGCATTTT
TRBJ2-7	TRBD2	15	TRBV19	medium-sized	CASSRKLGGAGEQYF	TGTGCCAGTAGTAGAAAGCTCGGGGGGGCCGGGGAGCAGTACTTC
TRBJ2-2	-	13	TRBV15	many	CATSRDKTALVFF	TGTGCCACCAGCAGGGATAAGACCGCCCTGGTGTTTTTT
TRBJ2-7	TRBD2	18	TRBV6-6	many	CASTPFGLAGIDPYEQYF	TGTGCCAGTACCCCTTTCGGACTAGCGGGGATTGACCCCTACGAGCAGTACTTC
TRBJ2-7	-	10	TRBV10-2	-	CASSEGEQYF	TGCGCCAGCAGTGAGGGCGAGCAGTACTTC
TRBJ2-6	-	14	TRBV20-1	many	CSAPRVTGANVLTF	TGCAGTGCTCCGCGGGTTACAGGGGCCAACGTCCTGACTTTC
TRBJ1-2	-	15	TRBV7-9	-	CASSPSGLGAYGYTF	TGTGCCAGCAGCCCCTCCGGCCTCGGGGCATATGGCTACACCTTC
TRBJ2-3	TRBD2	14	TRBV7-9	many	CASSLGLRTDTQYF	TGTGCCAGCAGCCTGGGACTACGCACAGATACGCAGTATTTT
TRBJ1-1	-	15	TRBV20-1	many	CSARPSPRRNTEAFF	TGCAGTGCTAGACCATCCCCAAGGCGGAACACTGAAGCTTTCTTT
TRBJ2-2	-	14	TRBV9	many	CASSVVSPGRELFF	TGTGCCAGCAGCGTAGTATCTCCCGGCCGGGAGCTGTTTTTT
TRBJ2-2	-	14	TRBV4-3	-	CASSHLGDTGELFF	TGCGCCAGCAGCCATCTCGGAGACACCGGGGAGCTGTTTTTT
TRBJ2-3	TRBD2	17	TRBV24-1	-	CATSDFLAGTSTDTQYF	TGTGCCACCAGTGATTTTCTAGCGGGGACTAGCACAGATACGCAGTATTTT
TRBJ2-1	TRBD2	14	TRBV2	few	CASNSGGFVDEQFF	TGTGCCAGCAATAGCGGGGGGTTCGTAGATGAGCAGTTCTTC
TRBJ1-1	-	14	TRBV18	many	CASSPSGVDTEAFF	TGTGCCAGCTCACCATCGGGAGTAGACACTGAAGCTTTCTTT
TRBJ1-6	TRBD1	14	TRBV19	-	CASKRTGVDSPLHF	TGTGCCAGTAAAAGGACAGGGGTTGATTCACCCCTCCACTTT
TRBJ1-1	-	15	TRBV7-2	-	CASSFTAAGATEAFF	TGTGCCAGCAGCTTCACCGCCGCGGGTGCCACTGAAGCTTTCTTT
TRBJ1-1	TRBD1	14	TRBV7-6	many	CASSSRDSDEGAFF	TGTGCCAGCAGCTCACGGGACAGCGACGAAGGTGCTTTCTTT
TRBJ2-5	TRBD1	14	TRBV20-1	many	CSARPQTGVETQYF	TGCAGTGCTCGGCCCCAGACAGGGGTAGAGACCCAGTACTTC
TRBJ2-5	-	14	TRBV7-9	many	CASSVLKRPETQYF	TGTGCCAGCAGCGTATTAAAAAGGCCAGAGACCCAGTACTTC
TRBJ1-4	-	15	TRBV12-3/TRBV12-4	many	CASTSRGPSDEKLFF	TGTGCCAGCACTTCTCGCGGGCCCAGCGACGAAAAACTGTTTTTT
TRBJ2-3	-	13	TRBV7-2	medium-sized	CASRRASTDTQYF	TGTGCCAGCAGAAGGGCTAGCACAGATACGCAGTATTTT
TRBJ2-1	TRBD2	16	TRBV7-9	many	CASSHGGTKVRDEQFF	TGTGCCAGCAGCCACGGTGGGACTAAGGTCAGGGATGAGCAGTTCTTC
TRBJ1-5	-	15	TRBV6-1	many	CASSVRGATDQPQHF	TGTGCCAGCAGTGTACGGGGGGCGACGGATCAGCCCCAGCATTTT
TRBJ1-4	-	14	TRBV12-3/TRBV12-4	many	CASSASGILGKLFF	TGTGCCAGCAGTGCTTCAGGGATACTGGGAAAACTGTTTTTT
TRBJ1-1	-	11	TRBV10-3	medium-sized	CAIRRNTEAFF	TGTGCCATCAGACGGAACACTGAAGCTTTCTTT
TRBJ2-2	-	15	TRBV7-7	-	CASSRRGGGEGELFF	TGTGCCAGCAGCCGGCGAGGCGGGGGCGAAGGGGAGCTGTTTTTT
TRBJ1-2	TRBD1	15	TRBV12-3/TRBV12-4	many	CASSPGQVYGYGYTF	TGTGCCAGCAGTCCTGGACAGGTCTATGGATATGGCTACACCTTC
TRBJ1-6	-	17	TRBV5-3	many	CARSFVTQGHTDSPLHF	TGTGCCAGAAGCTTCGTGACCCAGGGACACACCGATTCACCCCTCCACTTT
TRBJ1-1	-	15	TRBV3-1	many	CASSQGQGIDTEAFF	TGTGCCAGCAGCCAAGGGCAGGGGATCGACACTGAAGCTTTCTTT
TRBJ2-7	-	17	TRBV5-1	-	CASSKGGTAGSSYEQYF	TGCGCCAGCAGCAAGGGAGGGACAGCCGGTAGCTCCTACGAGCAGTACTTC
TRBJ2-3	-	11	TRBV7-2	medium-sized	CASSSSDTQYF	TGTGCCAGCAGCTCCTCAGATACGCAGTATTTT
TRBJ2-3	-	11	TRBV3-1	many	CASSHADTQYF	TGTGCCAGCAGCCATGCCGATACGCAGTATTTT
TRBJ1-2	-	11	TRBV30	few	CAGTRGGSYTF	TGTGCCGGAACGCGGGGGGGTAGCTACACCTTC
TRBJ2-2	-	14	TRBV3-1	-	CASSQDKFFGELFF	TGTGCCAGCAGCCAAGATAAGTTCTTCGGGGAGCTGTTTTTT
TRBJ2-5	TRBD2	16	TRBV6-2/TRBV6-3	few	CASRPPLAGGSETQYF	TGTGCCAGCAGGCCCCCCTTAGCGGGGGGATCAGAGACCCAGTACTTC
TRBJ2-3	-	14	TRBV10-3	many	CAISSGRGADTQYF	TGTGCCATCAGCTCGGGAAGGGGAGCAGATACGCAGTATTTT